A selection of T cell receptor beta chains follows, all from one sample in a study of T cell repertoires in cytomegalovirus infection. The antigens of these receptors remain unknown. MiXCR, applied by TCRdb to the reads, yields one record per CDR3 protein. This table has 640,000 or so distinct CDR3 sequences, 33% appearing once. Here the sequenced sample was cultured PBMCs, taken from culture after CMV antigen stimulation. These receptors were obtained from a human donor in good health (CMV status not recorded). Some clones in this sample may be carry-over from other donors' samples. CDR3s leave out the opening cysteine and the closing phenylalanine or tryptophan. The order of the fields is V gene, CDR3 protein.

V: TRBV20-1; CDR3: SASGEQGYGYT
V: TRBV19; CDR3: ATRRSRDNSPLH
V: TRBV28; CDR3: ASSLSPEKLF
V: TRBV7-9; CDR3: ASSGHTSEQY
V: TRBV20-1; CDR3: SAGTGTGYNSPLH
V: TRBV12-3/TRBV12-4; CDR3: ASSKLPGTGSVYNWDTQY
V: TRBV15; CDR3: ATSRVGLAGANSYNEQF
V: TRBV28; CDR3: ASSPPFSGANVLT
V: TRBV7-2; CDR3: ASSLQGYGNTIY
V: TRBV6-5; CDR3: ASSYTQVRAEAF
V: TRBV19; CDR3: ASSIGHGEQF
V: TRBV7-2; CDR3: ASSRWGGSISSSYEQY
V: TRBV6-1; CDR3: ASSESGPVYEQY
V: TRBV20-1; CDR3: SARDPRQGEQY
V: TRBV20-1; CDR3: SASMNPLQPQH
V: TRBV27; CDR3: ASSLGDLGPYEQY
V: TRBV6-1; CDR3: ASSSGPSPREQY
V: TRBV7-2; CDR3: ASSKLEGTQY
V: TRBV6-6; CDR3: ASTIRRASTINGYT
V: TRBV6-1; CDR3: ASSPRARGLNTDTQY
V: TRBV29-1; CDR3: SVRSSVADTQY
V: TRBV15; CDR3: ATSRDLLQAGGADEQY
V: TRBV7-8; CDR3: ASSILQGSTTDTQY
V: TRBV7-9; CDR3: ATRLRALNTEAF
V: TRBV4-2; CDR3: ASSQDVPGRDRDHEQY
V: TRBV7-9; CDR3: ASSPILIDKNQPQH
V: TRBV19; CDR3: ASRRTGLTEAF
V: TRBV7-6; CDR3: ASSPGTGHYGYT
V: TRBV27; CDR3: ASSLGTPAGNTEAF
V: TRBV2; CDR3: ASSGWTGQPQH
V: TRBV12-3/TRBV12-4; CDR3: ASNPGGVGYT
V: TRBV4-1; CDR3: ASRERWGSNQPQH
V: TRBV4-2; CDR3: ASSLTGITGNTIY
V: TRBV11-2; CDR3: ASSSGTSGGGDTQY
V: TRBV2; CDR3: ASIPRDRGPPEQF
V: TRBV4-2; CDR3: ASSQGSTSGTYNEQF
V: TRBV6-1; CDR3: ASSEPSTGYYGYT
V: TRBV27; CDR3: ASRRTGTTNYGYT
V: TRBV12-3/TRBV12-4; CDR3: ASSRLGNTGELF
V: TRBV5-1; CDR3: ASSTDRGQARNEQF
V: TRBV7-2; CDR3: ASSLVSGGNFYNEQF
V: TRBV28; CDR3: ASSLGRAWEKLF
V: TRBV7-2; CDR3: ASSYAGSSYNEQF
V: TRBV5-5; CDR3: ASSLARNVGGTDTQY
V: TRBV20-1; CDR3: SAPQSQGESPLH
V: TRBV2; CDR3: ASSLLRGGLDSPLH
V: TRBV5-1; CDR3: ASSWRGTGDTGELF
V: TRBV7-2; CDR3: ASSPYYRGLGAF
V: TRBV20-1; CDR3: SAPAPSLAGDGETQY
V: TRBV7-6; CDR3: ASSLLFTEAGGETQY